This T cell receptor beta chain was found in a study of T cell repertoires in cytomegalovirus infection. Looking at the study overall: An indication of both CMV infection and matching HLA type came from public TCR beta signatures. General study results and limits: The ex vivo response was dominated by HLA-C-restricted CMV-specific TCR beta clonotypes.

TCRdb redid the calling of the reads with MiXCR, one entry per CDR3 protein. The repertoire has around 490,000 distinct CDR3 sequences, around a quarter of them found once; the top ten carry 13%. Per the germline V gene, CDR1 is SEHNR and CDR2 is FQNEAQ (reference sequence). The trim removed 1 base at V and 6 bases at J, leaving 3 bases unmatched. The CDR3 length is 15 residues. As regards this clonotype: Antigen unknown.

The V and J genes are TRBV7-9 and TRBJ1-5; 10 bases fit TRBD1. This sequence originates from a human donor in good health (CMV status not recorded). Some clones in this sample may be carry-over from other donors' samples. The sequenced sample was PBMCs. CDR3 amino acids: CASSLGDRGSQPQHF. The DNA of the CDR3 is TGTGCCAGCAGCTTAGGGGACAGGGGCAGTCAGCCCCAGCATTTT.